Shown below are 19 T cell receptor beta chains from a single sample sequenced in a study of T-cell memory formation after mild COVID-19. TCRdb reanalysed the 5' RACE reads using MiXCR and keeps one entry per CDR3 protein. The table records more than 350,000 distinct CDR3 sequences, around 20% of them present only once. The sequenced sample was PBMCs or a T cell subset sorted from them (not recorded which). These receptors came from an adult woman who had mild COVID-19 (a few samples of this study predate the infection). Cell type and time point are not known.

The chain employs TRBV7-2 and TRBJ2-4, with TRBD2 identical over 11 bases. This CDR3 has 18 residues. The germline V gene encodes CDR1 SGHTA and CDR2 FQGNSA. The V and J ends lost 3 bases and 0 bases, in that order; junction bases with no gene match: 7. The CDR3 DNA sequence: TGTGCCAGCAGCTTCGGGGGACTAGCGGAACTAGCCAAAAACATTCAGTACTTC. It specifies CASSFGGLAELAKNIQYF.

This clonotype has only one observation. An end of the junction differs from the germline gene, which may be a read error. The chain uses TRBV10-3 and TRBJ1-2; tentatively, D is TRBD1 (5 bases). The germline V gene encodes CDR1 ENHRY and CDR2 SYGVKD. CDR3 length: 14 amino acids. The CDR3 protein is CAISEPQGGYGYTF. CDR3 sequence (DNA): TGTGCCATCAGCGAACCCCAGGGAGGCTATGGATACACCTTC.

The rearrangement links TRBV6-6 to TRBJ2-3; 11 bases agree with TRBD2. The CDR3 is made up of 16 amino acids. The trim removed 6 bases at V and 4 bases at J, leaving 9 bases unmatched. The germline CDR1 and CDR2 sequences are MNHNY and SVGAGI (reference sequence). CDR3 in DNA: TGTGCCAGCAGGGGGACTAGCGGTGCCTTGCCAGATACGCAGTATTTT. Translation gives CASRGTSGALPDTQYF.

There are a few counts of this clonotype. The chain couples TRBV5-1 to TRBJ2-1, with 7 bases identical to TRBD1. This CDR3 has 18 residues. V was clipped by 0 bases and J by 4 bases; unmatched bases: 13. From germline, CDR1 is SGHRS and CDR2 YFSETQ. The CDR3 region has the DNA TGCGCCAGCAGCTTGGCCCTCCCGGACAGGTCCTTTTACAATGAGCAGTTCTTC. Protein: CASSLALPDRSFYNEQFF.

This clonotype was detected a few times. The chain joins TRBV6-1 to TRBJ1-6; maybe TRBD1 (6 bases). Germline CDR1 MNHNS, CDR2 SASEGT. The V end lost 11 bases, the J end lost 13 bases, and 21 bases lay between the germline ends. This CDR3 region has 13 residues. The CDR3 bases are TGTGCCTACGCTGGGGGCGTAAAATCTCCCCTCCACTTT. Translation gives CAYAGGVKSPLHF.

This clonotype showed up just a few times. V usage is TRBV19 and J usage is TRBJ1-5; D might be TRBD1 (5 bases). CDR3 length: 14 amino acids. V was clipped by 3 bases and J by 1 base, with 7 bases between them. Germline CDR1 is LNHDA and CDR2 is SQIVND (reference sequence). CDR3 bases: TGTGCCAGTAGTATGGGGACCAGCAATCAGCCCCAGCATTTT. Amino acids: CASSMGTSNQPQHF.

The gene calls are TRBV18 and TRBJ2-1; D remains ambiguous. Per the germline V gene, CDR1 is KGHSH and CDR2 is LQKENI. Deletions cut 5 bases from V and 5 bases from J, with 13 bases between. The length of the CDR3 is 14 residues. In DNA form, the CDR3 reads TGTGCCAGCTCATCGAGGATAACCAACAATGAGCAGTTCTTC. The encoded protein is CASSSRITNNEQFF.

CDR3 bases: TGTGCCAGCAGCCCCAGGACTAGCGGGAGTACGAACACCGGGGAGCTGTTTTTT. Protein product: CASSPRTSGSTNTGELFF. V gene TRBV7-3 combines with J gene TRBJ2-2; 13 positions match TRBD2. V was pared by 5 bases and J by 0 bases, with 6 bases of the junction left unmatched. From germline, CDR1 is SGHTA and CDR2 FQGTGA. The CDR3 spans 18 residues.

This clonotype was counted a few times. The rearrangement links TRBV20-1 to TRBJ2-7; D call uncertain. Germline V gives CDR1 DFQATT, CDR2 SNEGSKA (reference sequence). This CDR3 is built from 11 residues. Trimming stripped 6 bases from V and 5 bases from J, with 11 bases between. The CDR3 DNA is TGCAGTGCCCCCACCCATCACGAGCAGTACTTC. Its translation is CSAPTHHEQYF.

This clonotype was observed a few times. The chain is built from TRBV11-1 and TRBJ2-3; no firm D call. Germline CDR1 SGHAT, CDR2 FQDESV (reference sequence). The CDR3 spans 14 residues. Trimming removed 4 bases at V and 3 bases at J, with 11 bases between. The CDR3 sequence is CASSSTPGTDTQYF. DNA for the CDR3: TGTGCCAGCAGCTCGACCCCAGGAACAGATACGCAGTATTTT. The full variable domain, its missing parts supplied by reference TRBV11-1 and TRBJ2-3, is EAEVAQSPRYKITEKSQAVAFWCDPISGHATLYWYRQILGQGPELLVQFQDESVVDDSQLPKDRFSAERLKGVDSTLKIQPAELGDSAMYLCASSSTPGTDTQYFGPGTRLTVL.

The sample holds a few counts of this clonotype. This sequence joins TRBV15 and TRBJ2-2, with 9 nucleotides matching TRBD1. The V segment lost 8 bases and the J segment 7 bases; nucleotides outside the gene matches: 8. CDR3 length: 14 amino acids. Germline V gene sequence: CDR1 LNHNV, CDR2 YYDKDF (reference sequence). CDR3 in DNA: TGTGCCACCGCCGCACAGGGGGCAATCGGGGAGCTGTTTTTT. It translates to CATAAQGAIGELFF.

V and J are TRBV3-1 and TRBJ2-7, with TRBD1 matching over 11 bases. V gave up 4 bases and J gave up 6 bases; unmatched junction bases: 2. Germline-derived CDR1 and CDR2 are LGHDT and YNNKEL (reference sequence). The CDR3 loop spans 13 amino acids. The CDR3 DNA reads as TGTGCCAGCAGCCGGACAGGGGGCGCCGAGCAGTACTTC. Amino acids: CASSRTGGAEQYF.

The V call is TRBV30, the J call TRBJ2-5; D unresolved. The CDR3 loop spans 13 amino acids. Trimming cost V 5 bases and J 2 bases, with 12 bases left between them. CDR1 is GTSNPN and CDR2 is SVGIG in the germline V gene (reference sequence). The CDR3 sequence is CAWGSGRQETQYF. The CDR3 DNA follows: TGTGCCTGGGGCAGTGGGCGACAAGAGACCCAGTACTTC.

The chain joins TRBV6-2 or TRBV6-3 to TRBJ2-2, with TRBD2 as a possible D gene (6 bases). With 10 bases removed from V and 4 bases from J, the gap between germline ends came to 19 bases. Germline loops: CDR1 MNHEY, CDR2 SVGEGT. This CDR3 contains 15 residues. Written as DNA, the CDR3 is TGTGCCACAGCGTACCGGGACTTGAGCACCGGGGAGCTGTTTTTT. Protein sequence: CATAYRDLSTGELFF.

The chain joins TRBV28 to TRBJ2-7, with unresolved D. The CDR3 has 11 amino acids. Germline loops: CDR1 MDHEN, CDR2 SYDVKM. Trimming pared 7 bases from V and 3 bases from J, leaving 7 bases between. The CDR3 DNA reads TGTGCCAGCATGGGGTTCTACGAGCAGTACTTC. It codes for CASMGFYEQYF.

This clonotype was picked up a small number of times. J is TRBJ2-7 and V is TRBV4-2, with D possibly called TRBD1 or TRBD2 (5 bases each). Trimming took 4 bases from V and 0 from J, leaving 16 bases between them. The CDR3 sequence is 16 residues long. CDR1 LGHNA and CDR2 YNFKEQ come from the germline V gene. As DNA, the CDR3 is TGTGCCAGCAGCCCCGGCGAGGGGTCCCCCTCCTACGAGCAGTACTTC. Residues: CASSPGEGSPSYEQYF.

This clonotype occurred a few times. This sequence joins TRBV5-5 and TRBJ1-1, with D tentatively TRBD1 (6 bases). Germline values: CDR1 SGHKS, CDR2 YYEKEE (reference sequence). This CDR3 comprises 22 residues. V was shortened by 2 bases and J by 3 bases, with 35 bases between the two germline ends. In DNA, the CDR3 is TGTGCCAGCAGCTTACTCCCCTCCGTATTCGTGGCAGCCCGAGGGGGGGACACTGAAGCTTTCTTT. It encodes CASSLLPSVFVAARGGDTEAFF.

This clonotype came up once. The V gene is TRBV29-1, the J gene TRBJ2-1; a weak D match, TRBD2 (6 bases). The J call may be incorrect, as the DNA end agrees better with TRBJ2-7. Germline V gene data show CDR1 as SQVTM and CDR2 as ANQGSEA. The length of the CDR3 is 11 residues. The CDR3 DNA follows: TGCAGCGCCTCGACTAGAGGTGAGCAGTACTTC. It specifies CSASTRGEQYF.

The V and J genes are TRBV7-2 and TRBJ1-4; 10 bases are a match to TRBD1. The CDR3 is made up of 14 amino acids. The V gene end was trimmed by 8 bases and the J gene end by 11 bases; junction bases not matched to a gene: 11. Per the germline V gene, CDR1 is SGHTA and CDR2 is FQGNSA. CDR3 loop: CASRLDRGLEKLFF. The CDR3, as DNA: TGTGCCAGCCGCCTCGACAGGGGGCTGGAGAAACTGTTTTTT. Combining the CDR3 with reference TRBV7-2 and TRBJ1-4 gives the whole variable domain GAGVSQSPSNKVTEKGKDVELRCDPISGHTALYWYRQSLGQGLEFLIYFQGNSAPDKSGLPSDRFSAERTGGSVSTLTIQRTQQEDSAVYLCASRLDRGLEKLFFGSGTQLSVL.